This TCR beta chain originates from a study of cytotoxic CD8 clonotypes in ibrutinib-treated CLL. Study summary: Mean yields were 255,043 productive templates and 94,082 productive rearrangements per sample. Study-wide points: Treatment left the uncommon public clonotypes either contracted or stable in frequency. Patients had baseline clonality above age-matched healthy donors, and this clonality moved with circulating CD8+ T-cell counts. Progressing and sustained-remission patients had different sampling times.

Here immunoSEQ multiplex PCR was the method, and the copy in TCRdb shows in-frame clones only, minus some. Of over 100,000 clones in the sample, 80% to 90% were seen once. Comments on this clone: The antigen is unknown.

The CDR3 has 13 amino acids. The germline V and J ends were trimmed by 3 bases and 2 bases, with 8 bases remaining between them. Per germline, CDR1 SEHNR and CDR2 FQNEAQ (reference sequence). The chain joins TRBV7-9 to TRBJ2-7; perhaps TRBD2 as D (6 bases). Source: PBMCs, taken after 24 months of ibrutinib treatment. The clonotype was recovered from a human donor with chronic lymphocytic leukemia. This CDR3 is CASSFSGAYEQYF. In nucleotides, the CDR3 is TGTGCCAGCAGCTTTAGCGGCGCCTACGAGCAGTACTTC.